Presented here are 28 T cell receptor beta chains from one specimen sequenced in a study of blood T cells in healthy people across ages. Alongside a J-beta primer mix, a sample-barcoded 5' primer served in a second PCR lasting about 7 to 12 cycles. TCRdb fed the 5' RACE reads into MiXCR, producing one record per CDR3 protein. The sample yields roughly 700,000 distinct CDR3 sequences, 25% seen once. These data were likewise used in another study, on T cells of mothers and their children.

Sequencing was performed on blood. The receptor source for this set is a boy younger than 18 in good health.

This clonotype was seen a few times. The chain recombines TRBV29-1 with TRBJ1-2; D remains unclear. The CDR3 is 11 residues long. Germline V lookup: CDR1 SQVTM, CDR2 ANQGSEA. Trimming removed 4 bases from V and 7 bases from J, with 10 bases in between. CDR3 sequence (DNA): TGCAGCGTTGGTGGGGAGAGTGGCTACACCTTC. Its translation is CSVGGESGYTF.

This clonotype was observed at least ten times. V and J are TRBV5-1 and TRBJ2-1; TRBD2 matches at 7 bases. V was clipped by 4 bases and J by 5 bases; unmatched bases: 9. The germline gives CDR1 SGHRS, CDR2 YFSETQ. CDR3 length: 15 residues. CDR3 coding DNA: TGCGCCAGCAGCCTTGGGGCTAGCGGAAACAATGAGCAGTTCTTC. This encodes CASSLGASGNNEQFF. Supplemented by reference TRBV5-1 and TRBJ2-1, the full variable domain reads KAGVTQTPRYLIKTRGQQVTLSCSPISGHRSVSWYQQTPGQGLQFLFEYFSETQRNKGNFPGRFSGRQFSNSRSEMNVSTLELGDSALYLCASSLGASGNNEQFFGPGTRLTVL.

This chain joins TRBV7-9 and TRBJ1-2, with D perhaps TRBD1 (6 bases). Trimming took 5 bases from V and 3 from J, leaving 16 bases between them. The CDR3 is made up of 15 amino acids. Germline V gives CDR1 SEHNR, CDR2 FQNEAQ (reference sequence). CDR3 sequence: CASSPWTNRDYGYTF. The CDR3 region has the DNA TGTGCCAGCAGCCCCTGGACAAACAGGGACTATGGCTACACCTTC. Full variable domain (missing parts from reference TRBV7-9 and TRBJ1-2): DTGVSQNPRHKITKRGQNVTFRCDPISEHNRLYWYRQTLGQGPEFLTYFQNEAQLEKSRLLSDRFSAERPKGSFSTLEIQRTEQGDSAMYLCASSPWTNRDYGYTFGSGTRLTVV.

This clonotype was detected only a few times. The CDR3 DNA is TGCGCCAGCAGCCAAGATATCGGGGGTACCCTAGGGGAGACCCAGTACTTC. It specifies CASSQDIGGTLGETQYF. The rearrangement links TRBV4-1 to TRBJ2-5, with D maybe TRBD2 (6 bases). The CDR3 loop spans 17 amino acids. Trimming cost V 0 bases and J 5 bases, with 19 bases left between them. CDR1 and CDR2 (germline): MGHRA, YSYEKL.

This clonotype has more than one count but fewer than ten. V and J are TRBV5-1 and TRBJ2-1; 8 positions match TRBD2. The end of the DNA aligns better with TRBJ2-5, so the J call may be wrong. CDR1 SGHRS and CDR2 YFSETQ come from the germline V gene. The CDR3 is 16 amino acids. CDR3 in amino acids: CASSLAGGLAQETQYF. The CDR3 DNA reads as TGCGCCAGCAGCTTGGCGGGAGGGCTAGCCCAAGAGACCCAGTACTTC.

The CDR3 bases are TGTGCCAGCAGCTCACAGGGGATGACAGATACGCAGTATTTT. Its protein product is CASSSQGMTDTQYF. V is TRBV7-9 and J is TRBJ2-3; 7 bases align to TRBD1. Germline assignment: CDR1 SEHNR and CDR2 FQNEAQ (reference sequence). V lost 4 bases, J lost 3 bases, and 4 bases stayed unmatched. There are 14 residues in the CDR3.

The rearrangement uses TRBV5-1 and TRBJ2-1; the D is unclear. From germline, CDR1 is SGHRS and CDR2 YFSETQ. The CDR3 length is 13 residues. The V end lost 8 bases, the J end lost 1 base, and 10 bases lay between the germline ends. This CDR3 reads CASHLGSYNEQFF. In nucleotides, the CDR3 is TGCGCCAGTCATCTCGGATCCTACAATGAGCAGTTCTTC.

Only a few counts were recorded for this clonotype. The chain recombines TRBV5-1 with TRBJ2-5; D is perhaps TRBD1 or TRBD2 (5 bases each). The CDR3 extends over 15 amino acids. Per the germline V gene, CDR1 is SGHRS and CDR2 is YFSETQ. V was cut by 5 bases and J by 2 bases, with 16 bases left in between. CDR3 sequence: CASSRAGAKQETQYF. Here the CDR3 DNA reads TGCGCCAGCAGTCGTGCCGGGGCGAAGCAAGAGACCCAGTACTTC.

The chain carries TRBV28 and TRBJ1-1; D is unresolved. Trimming took 3 bases from V and 1 from J, leaving 12 bases between them. Germline CDR1 MDHEN, CDR2 SYDVKM. The CDR3 runs to 15 residues. CDR3 coding DNA: TGTGCCAGCAGTTTTAGGTTCGCCGGGAACACTGAAGCTTTCTTT. Residues: CASSFRFAGNTEAFF.

The rearrangement joins TRBV27 to TRBJ2-5; TRBD2 matches 7 bases. The germline gives CDR1 MNHEY, CDR2 SMNVEV (reference sequence). This CDR3 region has 16 residues. The V segment lost 5 bases and the J segment 5 bases; nucleotides outside the gene matches: 14. The CDR3 is CASSPRTGGGLETQYF. The CDR3 region has the DNA TGTGCCAGCAGTCCACGTACGGGGGGTGGTTTGGAGACCCAGTACTTC.

V is TRBV29-1 and J is TRBJ1-2; D is ambiguous. V was cut by 4 bases and J by 9 bases, with 15 bases left in between. This CDR3 is 12 amino acids long. The germline gives CDR1 SQVTM, CDR2 ANQGSEA. The CDR3 region has the DNA TGCAGCGTTGTTGCGGGGTTAGTAAGCTACACCTTC. Translated: CSVVAGLVSYTF.

This clonotype was found a few times. This rearrangement joins TRBV7-9 to TRBJ2-5; 8 positions match TRBD2. CDR3 length equals 14 residues. Germline lookup yields CDR1 SEHNR and CDR2 FQNEAQ (reference sequence). V lost 8 bases and J lost 2; bases outside the gene matches: 7. As DNA, the CDR3 is TGTGCCAGCGGGGCGGGGGGAGGACAAGAGACCCAGTACTTC. Amino acids: CASGAGGGQETQYF.

The chain joins TRBV27 to TRBJ2-2; D unclear. V was pared by 2 bases and J by 3 bases, with 10 bases between. The CDR3 length is 15 residues. From germline, CDR1 is MNHEY and CDR2 SMNVEV (reference sequence). The CDR3 DNA sequence: TGTGCCAGCAGTTTAGGCGTTATTGACACCGGGGAGCTGTTTTTT. As protein: CASSLGVIDTGELFF.

The CDR3 DNA is TGTGCCAGCAGCGAGCTAACGGCTAGCACAGATACGCAGTATTTT. Amino acids: CASSELTASTDTQYF. This rearrangement joins TRBV11-1 to TRBJ2-3, with D unclear. Trimming shortened V by 5 bases and J by 0 bases, and 12 bases separated the two germline ends. This CDR3 has 15 residues. Germline CDR1 SGHAT, CDR2 FQDESV (reference sequence).

This clonotype was detected a few times. CDR3 in amino acids: CATSSLGGPGANVLTF. CDR3 DNA sequence: TGTGCCACCAGCAGTCTAGGGGGTCCCGGGGCCAACGTCCTGACTTTC. The gene calls are TRBV15 and TRBJ2-6; possibly TRBD1 for D (6 bases). The CDR3 contains 16 residues. The V end was cut by 3 bases, the J end by 4 bases, with 13 bases between. Germline V gene data show CDR1 as LNHNV and CDR2 as YYDKDF (reference sequence).

This clonotype was found many times. The V gene is TRBV18, the J gene TRBJ2-7; the D is unclear. This CDR3 region has 11 residues. Germline V CDR1 and CDR2: KGHSH, LQKENI. The germline V and J ends were trimmed by 4 bases and 7 bases, with 8 bases remaining between them. CDR3 in amino acids: CASSQPGEQYF. CDR3 DNA: TGTGCCAGCTCACAACCGGGTGAGCAGTACTTC.

The J gene is TRBJ1-5, the V gene TRBV21-1. TRBV21-1 is described as a pseudogene. The CDR3 covers 17 residues. The CDR3 is CASKGIHLGLGNQPQHF. The DNA for the CDR3 is TGTGCCAGCAAAGGAATTCATTTGGGCCTCGGGAATCAGCCCCAGCATTTT.

The chain combines TRBV29-1 with TRBJ1-2; no clear D. V was shortened by 0 bases and J by 2 bases, with 16 bases between the two germline ends. Germline V gene sequence: CDR1 SQVTM, CDR2 ANQGSEA. The CDR3 is made up of 16 amino acids. Written as DNA, the CDR3 is TGCAGCGTTGAAGATCTGGAGGCTCACCTAAACTATGGCTACACCTTC. Its protein is CSVEDLEAHLNYGYTF.

The table lists this clonotype with a few counts. This rearrangement joins TRBV29-1 to TRBJ2-7; no reliable D call. The CDR3 length is 11 residues. V lost 1 base to trimming and J lost 9 bases, with 10 bases between them. Germline V gene sequence: CDR1 SQVTM, CDR2 ANQGSEA. The CDR3 loop is CSVEGQSGQYF. CDR3 DNA: TGCAGCGTTGAAGGTCAGTCCGGGCAGTACTTC.

The chain joins TRBV28 to TRBJ2-2; D unclear. CDR1 and CDR2 from the germline V gene are MDHEN and SYDVKM. V lost 6 bases to trimming and J lost 5 bases, with 10 bases between them. This CDR3 is built from 13 residues. The CDR3 sequence: CASRRSVTGELFF. The CDR3 coding sequence is TGTGCCAGCAGGCGCTCGGTAACCGGGGAGCTGTTTTTT.

V usage is TRBV7-9 and J usage is TRBJ1-5; the D is unclear. V gave up 1 base and J gave up 3 bases, with 16 bases separating them. Germline CDR1 and CDR2: SEHNR and FQNEAQ (reference sequence). The CDR3 runs 17 residues. The CDR3 DNA reads as TGTGCCAGCAGCTTAGTGGATAGAGCGGGGATCAATCAGCCCCAGCATTTT. Protein product: CASSLVDRAGINQPQHF.

The V gene is TRBV6-5, the J gene TRBJ2-4; 7 bases are shared with TRBD1. CDR3 size: 14 residues. Germline V gene data show CDR1 as MNHEY and CDR2 as SVGAGI. V lost 5 bases and J lost 8; bases outside the gene matches: 9. CDR3 protein: CASSKTGLVHIQYF. The DNA for the CDR3 is TGTGCCAGCAGTAAGACAGGGTTAGTCCACATTCAGTACTTC.

The chain carries TRBV6-5 and TRBJ1-4, with D tentatively TRBD1 (6 bases). In germline, CDR1 is MNHEY, CDR2 SVGAGI. The V end lost 2 bases, the J end lost 6 bases, and 10 bases lay between the germline ends. This CDR3 is built from 14 residues. The CDR3 sequence is CASSYVGGDEKLFF. The CDR3 coding sequence is TGTGCCAGCAGTTACGTAGGGGGTGATGAAAAACTGTTTTTT.

This clonotype was observed a handful of times. The chain links TRBV20-1 to TRBJ2-5, with D tentatively TRBD1 or TRBD2 (7 bases each). The J call may be faulty, since TRBJ2-1 better matches the DNA end. The CDR3 is 17 residues long. Germline values: CDR1 DFQATT, CDR2 SNEGSKA (reference sequence). CDR3 DNA sequence: TGCAGTGCTAGAGATCAAGGGGAGGGGGCCTACTACAATGAGCAGTTCTTC. Translating gives CSARDQGEGAYYNEQFF.

The V call is TRBV28, the J call TRBJ2-5; no clear D. The V and J ends lost 11 bases and 5 bases respectively, with 15 bases between them. The CDR3 totals 12 residues. Germline V gene lookup returns CDR1 MDHEN and CDR2 SYDVKM. This chain's CDR3 is CACNLVGETQYF. In DNA form, the CDR3 reads TGTGCCTGCAATTTGGTAGGCGAGACCCAGTACTTC. The variable domain in full, completed from reference TRBV28 and TRBJ2-5, reads DVKVTQSSRYLVKRTGEKVFLECVQDMDHENMFWYRQDPGLGLRLIYFSYDVKMKEKGDIPEGYSVSREKKERFSLILESASTNQTSMYLCACNLVGETQYFGPGTRLLVL.

The chain is built from TRBV29-1 and TRBJ2-1; D ambiguous. The CDR3 loop spans 12 amino acids. CDR1 SQVTM and CDR2 ANQGSEA come from the germline V gene. Trimming removed 3 bases from V and 2 bases from J, with 5 bases in between. The DNA for the CDR3 is TGCAGCGTTGATAGGACCTACAATGAGCAGTTCTTC. Protein sequence: CSVDRTYNEQFF.

V is TRBV7-2 and J is TRBJ2-2; weak D call: TRBD1 (5 bases). Germline CDR1 SGHTA, CDR2 FQGNSA. This CDR3 has 16 residues. V dropped 3 bases and J dropped 4 bases, with 15 bases sitting between them. CDR3: CASSFPWGIVTGELFF. Written as DNA, the CDR3 is TGTGCCAGCAGCTTCCCATGGGGCATAGTCACCGGGGAGCTGTTTTTT.

The chain employs TRBV11-2 and TRBJ1-2; D is unclear. Germline V gene lookup returns CDR1 SGHAT and CDR2 FQNNGV. The CDR3 covers 11 residues. V shed 7 bases and J shed 0 bases, with 3 bases lying between them. CDR3 loop: CASNSNYGYTF. The CDR3 DNA reads as TGTGCCAGCAACTCTAACTATGGCTACACCTTC.